The T cell receptor beta chain under discussion was sequenced for a study of T cell responses to AZD1222 COVID-19 vaccine. General observations from the study: Baseline seropositivity characterized only a handful of AZD1222 recipients. Unmutated variant regions are reportedly targeted by nearly half of spike-specific TCRs. Every sample of the repertoires postdated the peak T cell response.

Comment on this clone: The antigen remains unidentified.

The germline CDR1 and CDR2 sequences are LNHDA and SQIVND (reference sequence). The CDR3 is 14 amino acids. The germline V and J ends were trimmed by 0 bases and 9 bases, with 9 bases remaining between them. Generated by immunoSEQ multiplex PCR, the TCRdb table keeps only in-frame clones and is missing some. The table records around 84,000 clones, under 95% of them present only once. This clonotype was obtained from an adult in good health. Here the sequenced sample was peripheral blood, taken on day 0 of MenACWY control vaccination. The chain links TRBV19 to TRBJ1-6; D call uncertain. CDR3 residues: CASSIDRGVSPLHF. In DNA form, the CDR3 reads TGTGCCAGTAGTATAGATCGAGGCGTTTCACCCCTCCACTTT.